This is a list of T cell receptor beta chains from one sample in a study of tumor and adjacent non-tumor tissue in lung cancer. TCRdb processed the multiplex PCR reads anew with MiXCR; each CDR3 protein has one entry. The sample carries more than 85,000 distinct CDR3 sequences, 50% to 70% recorded once. Sequencing was performed on distant non-tumor lung tissue. Receptors originate from a man between 60 and 75 years old with non-small cell lung cancer. The conserved cysteine and the conserved F or W are not part of the CDR3 here. The order of the fields is V gene, J gene, CDR3 protein.

V gene: TRBV6-1
J gene: TRBJ1-6
CDR3 protein: ASSERYDSLLH

V gene: TRBV7-9
J gene: TRBJ2-7
CDR3 protein: ASSLAIAGLHEQY

V gene: TRBV6-5
J gene: TRBJ2-1
CDR3 protein: ASSYSASWIYNERF

V gene: TRBV5-4
J gene: TRBJ2-7
CDR3 protein: ARSSDRRPGEQY

V gene: TRBV6-1
J gene: TRBJ2-3
CDR3 protein: ASTLRGGGDTQY

V gene: TRBV14
J gene: TRBJ2-3
CDR3 protein: ASGQGLARRTDTQY

V gene: TRBV11-3
J gene: TRBJ2-7
CDR3 protein: VSSLELASGEQY

V gene: TRBV4-3
J gene: TRBJ2-7
CDR3 protein: ASSQVKGTTYDQY

V gene: TRBV6-2/TRBV6-3
J gene: TRBJ2-3
CDR3 protein: ASSYPSPDTWY

V gene: TRBV5-1
J gene: TRBJ2-2
CDR3 protein: ASSRLGGENTGELF

V gene: TRBV9
J gene: TRBJ2-1
CDR3 protein: ASSGDLRGPNEQF

V gene: TRBV6-5
J gene: TRBJ2-3
CDR3 protein: AYRPGRVADTQY

V gene: TRBV29-1
J gene: TRBJ1-3
CDR3 protein: SVASGITIY

V gene: TRBV6-5
J gene: TRBJ2-1
CDR3 protein: ASSYGSGGRGEQF

V gene: TRBV11-1
J gene: TRBJ2-7
CDR3 protein: ANGSTESYEQY

V gene: TRBV5-4
J gene: TRBJ2-2
CDR3 protein: ASSPGEVIDTGELF

V gene: TRBV6-6
J gene: TRBJ1-5
CDR3 protein: VSSYSGTFNQPQH

V gene: TRBV11-3
J gene: TRBJ2-2
CDR3 protein: ASSEGLCDTGELF

V gene: TRBV12-3/TRBV12-4
J gene: TRBJ2-1
CDR3 protein: ASRWWTGVYNEQF

V gene: TRBV5-5
J gene: TRBJ2-1
CDR3 protein: ASSLVGRRAYEQF

V gene: TRBV5-4
J gene: TRBJ2-3
CDR3 protein: ASSLDVGNTDTQY

V gene: TRBV5-6
J gene: TRBJ1-2
CDR3 protein: ASSLVALLNYGYT

V gene: TRBV6-5
J gene: TRBJ2-7
CDR3 protein: ASRAGTVQTHEQY

V gene: TRBV11-2
J gene: TRBJ2-7
CDR3 protein: ASSREGGYEHY

V gene: TRBV6-2/TRBV6-3
J gene: TRBJ2-7
CDR3 protein: TSRDASYEQY

V gene: TRBV14
J gene: TRBJ2-3
CDR3 protein: ASGQGLAGRTDTQY

V gene: TRBV12-3/TRBV12-4
J gene: TRBJ1-1
CDR3 protein: VSEKGRESEAF

V gene: TRBV5-6
J gene: TRBJ1-6
CDR3 protein: ASSFGSGQGNSPLH

V gene: TRBV29-1
J gene: TRBJ2-6
CDR3 protein: SLGIGIGANVLT

V gene: TRBV4-2
J gene: TRBJ2-3
CDR3 protein: TSSPSADATDTQY

V gene: TRBV9
J gene: TRBJ1-2
CDR3 protein: ASSVGIQNYGYT

V gene: TRBV12-3/TRBV12-4
J gene: TRBJ2-5
CDR3 protein: ASSFLQGEETQY

V gene: TRBV28
J gene: TRBJ1-1
CDR3 protein: ASSLGQSEAF

V gene: TRBV6-2/TRBV6-3
J gene: TRBJ2-1
CDR3 protein: VSTAGGTGNYNEQF

V gene: TRBV7-8
J gene: TRBJ1-4
CDR3 protein: ASSPKGAWEKPF

V gene: TRBV20-1
J gene: TRBJ2-1
CDR3 protein: SARDQQPWNERF

V gene: TRBV30
J gene: TRBJ1-6
CDR3 protein: AWSLAGASPLH